Listed below are T cell receptor beta chains from one sample, sequenced in a study of shared clonotypes between healthy human individuals. Measured with immunoSEQ multiplex PCR; TCRdb has only the in-frame clones, and not every one. Here the sample spans approximately 510,000 clones, about four fifths being singletons. Material: PBMCs. Every receptor here comes from a woman aged 40 to 49 in good health. Some clones in this sample may be carry-over from other donors' samples. The CDR3 runs from the conserved cysteine through the conserved F or W. The order of the fields is D gene, V gene, J gene, clone size, CDR3 DNA, CDR3 protein. D genes are given only for firm matches. Clone size appears in some rows only: once, few, many, or a class for an expanded clone.

d_call: -
v_call: TRBV27
j_call: TRBJ2-3
clone_size: -
cdr3_nt: TGTGCCAGCACCAGAGATACGCAGTATTTT
cdr3_aa: CASTRDTQYF

d_call: -
v_call: TRBV11-1
j_call: TRBJ2-1
clone_size: many
cdr3_nt: TGTGCCAGCAGCCATTATCAGCACAATGAGCAGTTCTTC
cdr3_aa: CASSHYQHNEQFF

d_call: TRBD2
v_call: TRBV7-2
j_call: TRBJ2-7
clone_size: -
cdr3_nt: TGTGCCAGCAGCCCCATCCCTAGCGGGACTTGGTTCGAGCAGTACTTC
cdr3_aa: CASSPIPSGTWFEQYF

d_call: -
v_call: TRBV7-6
j_call: TRBJ1-2
clone_size: -
cdr3_nt: TGTGCCAGCAGCTTAAGCACGGGACAAGCGAACTATGGCTACACCTTC
cdr3_aa: CASSLSTGQANYGYTF

d_call: TRBD2
v_call: TRBV4-2
j_call: TRBJ2-3
clone_size: -
cdr3_nt: TGTGCCAGCAGCCAAGAAGGCGGGAGGGCCGTATTGCAAGATACGCAGTATTTT
cdr3_aa: CASSQEGGRAVLQDTQYF

d_call: -
v_call: TRBV29-1
j_call: TRBJ1-1
clone_size: -
cdr3_nt: TGCAGCGTCGAGGGCAGGCACCCGGGGGACACTGAAGCTTTCTTT
cdr3_aa: CSVEGRHPGDTEAFF

d_call: -
v_call: TRBV5-1
j_call: TRBJ2-2
clone_size: -
cdr3_nt: TGCGCCAGCAGCGGGCTATTCACCGGGGAGCTGTTTTTT
cdr3_aa: CASSGLFTGELFF

d_call: -
v_call: TRBV9
j_call: TRBJ1-1
clone_size: -
cdr3_nt: TGTGCCAGCAGCGGGATAGGGAACACTGAAGCTTTCTTT
cdr3_aa: CASSGIGNTEAFF

d_call: -
v_call: TRBV9
j_call: TRBJ2-1
clone_size: -
cdr3_nt: TGTGCCAGCAGCGAATCCGGACTAGGGGGTCTCAATGAGCAGTTCTTC
cdr3_aa: CASSESGLGGLNEQFF

d_call: TRBD1
v_call: TRBV7-9
j_call: TRBJ1-2
clone_size: -
cdr3_nt: TGTGCCAGCAGCCCAGGGGGACTCAGGGGTTGGGGCTACACCTTC
cdr3_aa: CASSPGGLRGWGYTF

d_call: -
v_call: TRBV7-9
j_call: TRBJ1-2
clone_size: -
cdr3_nt: TGTGCCAGCAGCTATACGGGGTATGGCTACACCTTC
cdr3_aa: CASSYTGYGYTF

d_call: -
v_call: TRBV19
j_call: TRBJ2-2
clone_size: -
cdr3_nt: TGTGCCAGTAGAGCGGGACAGACTAACACCGGGGAGCTGTTTTTT
cdr3_aa: CASRAGQTNTGELFF

d_call: -
v_call: TRBV7-3
j_call: TRBJ2-2
clone_size: once
cdr3_nt: TGTGCCAGCAGCTTAAGGGCCCTCACCGGGGAGCTGTTTTTT
cdr3_aa: CASSLRALTGELFF

d_call: TRBD2
v_call: TRBV6-6
j_call: TRBJ2-7
clone_size: -
cdr3_nt: TGTGCCAGCAGAACTTTAGCGGGAGGGCACCCCTACGAGCAGTACTTC
cdr3_aa: CASRTLAGGHPYEQYF

d_call: -
v_call: TRBV30
j_call: TRBJ1-5
clone_size: few
cdr3_nt: TGTGCCTGGAGTGTAAAGGGGGGCAATCAGCCCCAGCATTTT
cdr3_aa: CAWSVKGGNQPQHF

d_call: TRBD2
v_call: TRBV5-1
j_call: TRBJ2-7
clone_size: few
cdr3_nt: TGCGCCAGCAGCTGGACTAGCGGGTCGGTCGAGCAGTACTTC
cdr3_aa: CASSWTSGSVEQYF

d_call: -
v_call: TRBV2
j_call: TRBJ2-1
clone_size: -
cdr3_nt: TGTGCCAGCAGTGAGGGTAGAATCTCCTACAATGAGCAGTTCTTC
cdr3_aa: CASSEGRISYNEQFF

d_call: TRBD2
v_call: TRBV5-1
j_call: TRBJ2-5
clone_size: -
cdr3_nt: TGCGCCAGCAGCTCTTCACGGGCAGGGAGGGGAGAGACCCAGTACTTC
cdr3_aa: CASSSSRAGRGETQYF

d_call: TRBD1
v_call: TRBV28
j_call: TRBJ1-2
clone_size: -
cdr3_nt: TGTGCCAGCAGTTTGGCGGGGGTCTACGACAGGGCTAACTATGGCTACACCTTC
cdr3_aa: CASSLAGVYDRANYGYTF

d_call: TRBD1
v_call: TRBV9
j_call: TRBJ1-4
clone_size: -
cdr3_nt: TGTGCCAGCAGCGTTATGTCAGGGGGTGGCGAAAAACTGTTTTTT
cdr3_aa: CASSVMSGGGEKLFF

d_call: TRBD2
v_call: TRBV4-2
j_call: TRBJ2-1
clone_size: many
cdr3_nt: TGTGCCAGCAGCCAATCCGGGACTAGCGGGGCTCAGGAGCAGTTCTTC
cdr3_aa: CASSQSGTSGAQEQFF

d_call: -
v_call: TRBV7-8
j_call: TRBJ2-5
clone_size: many
cdr3_nt: TGTGCCAGCAGCTTAGCGGTATTAGAGACCCAGTACTTC
cdr3_aa: CASSLAVLETQYF

d_call: -
v_call: TRBV5-4
j_call: TRBJ2-5
clone_size: -
cdr3_nt: TGTGCCAGCAGCTCGAACAAGTACCAAGAGACCCAGTACTTC
cdr3_aa: CASSSNKYQETQYF

d_call: -
v_call: TRBV11-1
j_call: TRBJ1-6
clone_size: -
cdr3_nt: TGTGCCAGCAGCTTTTCGGGGGATAATTCACCCCTCCACTTT
cdr3_aa: CASSFSGDNSPLHF

d_call: TRBD2
v_call: TRBV25-1
j_call: TRBJ2-7
clone_size: few
cdr3_nt: TGTGCCAGCAGTGAATCGAGGGCTAGCGGGGTAGTGGAGCAGTACTTC
cdr3_aa: CASSESRASGVVEQYF

d_call: -
v_call: TRBV7-3
j_call: TRBJ2-7
clone_size: once
cdr3_nt: TGTGCCAGCAGCCCCGCCCTGGGTACCCTCTCCGAGCAGTACTTC
cdr3_aa: CASSPALGTLSEQYF

d_call: TRBD1
v_call: TRBV30
j_call: TRBJ1-5
clone_size: many
cdr3_nt: TGTGCCTGGAGTGACGGCAGGGGGGGCGACGGCAATCAGCCCCAGCATTTT
cdr3_aa: CAWSDGRGGDGNQPQHF

d_call: -
v_call: TRBV19
j_call: TRBJ2-1
clone_size: -
cdr3_nt: TGTGCCAGTAGTACACACTCCTACAATGAGCAGTTCTTC
cdr3_aa: CASSTHSYNEQFF

d_call: -
v_call: TRBV5-1
j_call: TRBJ2-7
clone_size: -
cdr3_nt: TGCGCCAGCAGCGAAGGTCCCCTCGTGGAGCAGTACTTC
cdr3_aa: CASSEGPLVEQYF

d_call: -
v_call: TRBV30
j_call: TRBJ1-6
clone_size: -
cdr3_nt: TGTGCCGGATCGGGGGGAGTGGGTTCACCCCTCCACTTT
cdr3_aa: CAGSGGVGSPLHF

d_call: -
v_call: TRBV19
j_call: TRBJ2-2
clone_size: once
cdr3_nt: TGTGCCAGTAGGAGGGGGGGGGAGCTGTTTTTT
cdr3_aa: CASRRGGELFF

d_call: -
v_call: TRBV5-1
j_call: TRBJ1-2
clone_size: -
cdr3_nt: TGCGCCAGCAGCATGGGGACTGACTATGGCTACACCTTC
cdr3_aa: CASSMGTDYGYTF

d_call: TRBD1
v_call: TRBV11-1
j_call: TRBJ1-1
clone_size: -
cdr3_nt: TGTGCCAGCAGCCCACGGGACAGGGGGCTGACTGAAGCTTTCTTT
cdr3_aa: CASSPRDRGLTEAFF

d_call: -
v_call: TRBV7-7
j_call: TRBJ2-2
clone_size: -
cdr3_nt: TGTGCCAGCAGCCCGGACACCGCGAACACCGGGGAGCTGTTTTTT
cdr3_aa: CASSPDTANTGELFF

d_call: -
v_call: TRBV7-8
j_call: TRBJ1-1
clone_size: -
cdr3_nt: TGTGCCAGCAGCTTATTCCCCGAGTGGACAAAGATCCTCACTGAAGCTTTCTTT
cdr3_aa: CASSLFPEWTKILTEAFF

d_call: -
v_call: TRBV7-3
j_call: TRBJ2-7
clone_size: -
cdr3_nt: TGTGCCAGCAGCCCTTTCCCCCCAGGGGTGAACCCCTACGAGCAGTACTTC
cdr3_aa: CASSPFPPGVNPYEQYF

d_call: -
v_call: TRBV29-1
j_call: TRBJ2-2
clone_size: -
cdr3_nt: TGCAGTATACCGGAGCGGTCAGGGACCGAAGGGACCGGGGAGCTGTTTTTT
cdr3_aa: CSIPERSGTEGTGELFF

d_call: -
v_call: TRBV11-2
j_call: TRBJ1-6
clone_size: -
cdr3_nt: TGTGCCAGCAGCTTAGTCCGGGGCAGTCTCTCCTATAATTCACCCCTCCACTTT
cdr3_aa: CASSLVRGSLSYNSPLHF

d_call: -
v_call: TRBV15
j_call: TRBJ1-5
clone_size: few
cdr3_nt: TGTGCCACCAGCAGAGATCGACATAGCAATCAGCCCCAGCATTTT
cdr3_aa: CATSRDRHSNQPQHF

d_call: -
v_call: TRBV28
j_call: TRBJ1-5
clone_size: -
cdr3_nt: TGTGCCAGCAGAATGGGGGGCTCGAGCAATCAGCCCCAGCATTTT
cdr3_aa: CASRMGGSSNQPQHF

d_call: -
v_call: TRBV9
j_call: TRBJ1-4
clone_size: -
cdr3_nt: TGTGCCAGCAGCCTTCTTGCAACTAATGAAAAACTGTTTTTT
cdr3_aa: CASSLLATNEKLFF

d_call: -
v_call: TRBV5-1
j_call: TRBJ1-6
clone_size: -
cdr3_nt: TGCGCCAGCAGCTTGGACGGTTCACCCCTCCACTTT
cdr3_aa: CASSLDGSPLHF

d_call: -
v_call: TRBV7-9
j_call: TRBJ2-3
clone_size: few
cdr3_nt: TGTGCCAGCAGCCCCCCAGGTAGCAGGCACACAGATACGCAGTATTTT
cdr3_aa: CASSPPGSRHTDTQYF

d_call: -
v_call: TRBV7-9
j_call: TRBJ2-7
clone_size: -
cdr3_nt: TGTGCCAGCAGCTTGGAGAAAGGACCTCGCTACGAGCAGTACTTC
cdr3_aa: CASSLEKGPRYEQYF

d_call: -
v_call: TRBV11-2
j_call: TRBJ2-2
clone_size: -
cdr3_nt: TGTGCCAGCAGCTCCCTCCGGGGAACCGGGGAGCTGTTTTTT
cdr3_aa: CASSSLRGTGELFF

d_call: -
v_call: TRBV7-2
j_call: TRBJ2-5
clone_size: many
cdr3_nt: TGTGCCAGCAGCTACAGGGTCCAAGAGACCCAGTACTTC
cdr3_aa: CASSYRVQETQYF

d_call: -
v_call: TRBV30
j_call: TRBJ1-1
clone_size: -
cdr3_nt: TGTGCCTGGAGGCCGGGACGAGACACTGAAGCTTTCTTT
cdr3_aa: CAWRPGRDTEAFF

d_call: -
v_call: TRBV5-4
j_call: TRBJ2-7
clone_size: -
cdr3_nt: TGTGCCAGCAGCTTGTGGGGTTCCGGCTCCTACGAGCAGTACTTC
cdr3_aa: CASSLWGSGSYEQYF

d_call: -
v_call: TRBV28
j_call: TRBJ1-3
clone_size: many
cdr3_nt: TGTGCCAGCAGTCTCCTGGGGGGCGAAGGAAACACCATATATTTT
cdr3_aa: CASSLLGGEGNTIYF

d_call: -
v_call: TRBV21-1
j_call: TRBJ1-1
clone_size: few
cdr3_nt: TGTGCCAGCAGGGGGGTGGACAACAACACTGAAGCTTTCTTT
cdr3_aa: CASRGVDNNTEAFF

d_call: -
v_call: TRBV6-5
j_call: TRBJ2-5
clone_size: -
cdr3_nt: TGTGCCAGCAGTTACTCAGTACAAGAGACCCAGTACTTC
cdr3_aa: CASSYSVQETQYF

d_call: -
v_call: TRBV7-8
j_call: TRBJ2-5
clone_size: -
cdr3_nt: TGTGCCAGCAGCGAGTACGGGTGGGCAGAGACCCAGTACTTC
cdr3_aa: CASSEYGWAETQYF

d_call: -
v_call: TRBV5-1
j_call: TRBJ2-1
clone_size: -
cdr3_nt: TGCGCCAGCAGCTTGGAGTGGGGAACCAATGAGCAGTTCTTC
cdr3_aa: CASSLEWGTNEQFF

d_call: -
v_call: TRBV28
j_call: TRBJ2-7
clone_size: -
cdr3_nt: TGTGCCAGCAGTAACTTAGCAACCTACGAGCAGTACTTC
cdr3_aa: CASSNLATYEQYF

d_call: -
v_call: TRBV4-1
j_call: TRBJ2-1
clone_size: -
cdr3_nt: TGCGCCAGCAGCCCATCGTACAATGAGCAGTTCTTC
cdr3_aa: CASSPSYNEQFF

d_call: -
v_call: TRBV5-5
j_call: TRBJ2-2
clone_size: few
cdr3_nt: TGTGCCAGCAGCTCGGACTCGAACACCGGGGAGCTGTTTTTT
cdr3_aa: CASSSDSNTGELFF

d_call: -
v_call: TRBV7-2
j_call: TRBJ1-3
clone_size: -
cdr3_nt: TGTGCCAGCAAATACAGGGAAGCTGGAAACACCATATATTTT
cdr3_aa: CASKYREAGNTIYF

d_call: -
v_call: TRBV19
j_call: TRBJ1-2
clone_size: few
cdr3_nt: TGTGCCAGTAGTCCGGGGACCCCTTATGGCTACACCTTC
cdr3_aa: CASSPGTPYGYTF

d_call: -
v_call: TRBV6-5
j_call: TRBJ2-7
clone_size: -
cdr3_nt: TGTGCCAGCAGTTACTACGTAGGGGAGCTGGGCGAGCAGTACTTC
cdr3_aa: CASSYYVGELGEQYF